Listed here are 15 T cell receptor beta chains from one sample, sequenced in a study of blood T cells in healthy people across ages. Sample-barcoded 5' priming and a J-beta primer mix drove a second PCR of about 7 to 11 cycles. TCRdb independently ran MiXCR on the 5' RACE reads; one entry per CDR3 protein. The table includes 1,500,000 or so distinct CDR3 sequences, around 55% detected once. The material sequenced was blood. These TCRs come from a young man in good health.

V and J are TRBV5-1 and TRBJ2-2; no firm D call. The CDR3 has 17 amino acids. V was trimmed by 0 bases and J by 2 bases, leaving 14 bases between them. CDR1 is SGHRS and CDR2 is YFSETQ in the germline V gene. The CDR3 DNA reads as TGCGCCAGCAGCTTGGTCCTGAACAGTGACAACACCGGGGAGCTGTTTTTT. Translating it yields CASSLVLNSDNTGELFF.

This clonotype was found once. The CDR3 sequence is CAIGPGGYYEQYF. The CDR3 DNA reads TGTGCCATCGGGCCAGGGGGTTACTACGAGCAGTACTTC. This chain links TRBV7-9 with TRBJ2-7, with 7 bases that match TRBD1. V shed 10 bases, J shed 3 bases, and the junction held 9 bases outside the gene matches. This CDR3 is built from 13 residues. Germline loops: CDR1 SEHNR, CDR2 FQNEAQ (reference sequence).

Of note for this clonotype: One junction end does not reproduce the germline sequence, and a read error may be involved. The chain uses TRBV20-1 and TRBJ2-1; weak D call: TRBD2 (5 bases). The CDR3 has 13 amino acids. CDR1 DFQATT and CDR2 SNEGSKA come from the germline V gene (reference sequence). The CDR3 coding sequence is TGCAGTGCTAGGGGTACCAACACCGGGGAGCTGTTCTTC. This sequence encodes CSARGTNTGELFF.

This clonotype occurred a few times. The genes are TRBV6-5 and TRBJ2-1; D is perhaps TRBD1 (6 bases). The V end lost 6 bases, the J end lost 11 bases, and 17 bases lay between the germline ends. The germline V gene has CDR1 MNHEY and CDR2 SVGAGI. CDR3 length equals 13 residues. The CDR3 DNA reads TGTGCCAGCAGCTCATCGACAGGACGTAAGCAGTTCTTC. This sequence encodes CASSSSTGRKQFF.

This clonotype was observed a few times. The chain uses TRBV25-1 and TRBJ2-4, with 10 bases aligning to TRBD1. The V and J ends lost 1 base and 1 base, in that order; junction bases with no gene match: 1. Looked up from germline, CDR1 is MGHDK and CDR2 is SYGVNS. The CDR3 is 16 residues long. The CDR3 protein is CASSEWGQGAKNIQYF. The CDR3 DNA reads as TGTGCCAGCAGTGAATGGGGACAGGGGGCCAAAAACATTCAGTACTTC.

The chain is built from TRBV7-2 and TRBJ2-7, with no clear D. V was clipped by 4 bases and J by 2 bases, with 9 bases between them. CDR1 SGHTA and CDR2 FQGNSA come from the germline V gene. The CDR3 is 13 residues long. CDR3 in amino acids: CASSSYLAYEQYF. For the CDR3, the DNA is TGTGCCAGCAGCTCGTATCTCGCCTACGAGCAGTACTTC.

This clonotype was observed once. Mismatch with germline at one junction end may stem from a read error. The chain combines TRBV4-3 with TRBJ1-2, with D hard to call. This CDR3 is built from 16 residues. The germline gives CDR1 LGHNA, CDR2 YSLEER. The CDR3 protein is CAGSQDIGQDSYGYTF. As DNA, the CDR3 is TGCGCCGGCAGCCAAGATATCGGCCAGGACTCCTATGGCTACACCTTC.

This chain links TRBV13 with TRBJ2-5; possibly TRBD2 for D (6 bases). Germline-derived CDR1 and CDR2 are PRHDT and FYEKMQ (reference sequence). Trimming left V 1 base short and J 3 bases short, with 12 bases between. The CDR3 contains 15 residues. The CDR3 spells CASSLDGGDEETQYF. CDR3 coding DNA: TGTGCCAGCAGCTTAGATGGAGGGGATGAAGAGACCCAGTACTTC.

The chain joins TRBV7-9 to TRBJ2-1; D gene uncertain. The CDR3 is 13 residues long. Germline V gives CDR1 SEHNR, CDR2 FQNEAQ (reference sequence). Trimming pared 5 bases from V and 8 bases from J, leaving 13 bases between. Written as DNA, the CDR3 is TGTGCCAGCAGCACAACCGAGGTGTATGAGCAGTTCTTC. The encoded protein is CASSTTEVYEQFF.

CDR3 in amino acids: CATRGGGYGTEAFF. The CDR3, as DNA: TGCGCCACCAGGGGTGGGGGATACGGCACTGAAGCTTTCTTT. The chain couples TRBV10-2 to TRBJ1-1, with TRBD1 as a possible D gene (6 bases). V lost 10 bases and J 4 bases, leaving 19 bases between the germline ends. CDR3 length: 14 residues. Germline V lookup: CDR1 WSHSY, CDR2 SAAADI.

With regard to this clonotype: Just one base apart from a much larger clone, this may be a read error. This chain links TRBV27 with TRBJ2-1, with 7 bases lining up with TRBD2. Germline CDR1 is MNHEY and CDR2 is SMNVEV (reference sequence). This CDR3 has 15 residues. CDR3 in DNA: TGTGCCAGCAGTTATACTAGCGATCCCTACAATGGGCAGTTCTTC. Translation gives CASSYTSDPYNGQFF.

This clonotype was detected only a few times. The V call is TRBV5-5, the J call TRBJ1-4, with D possibly being TRBD1 (5 bases). The CDR3 is made up of 16 amino acids. V dropped 4 bases and J dropped 0 bases, with 13 bases sitting between them. Germline assignment: CDR1 SGHKS and CDR2 YYEKEE (reference sequence). Here the CDR3 reads CASSPEDISTNEKLFF. The CDR3 DNA follows: TGTGCCAGCAGCCCGGAGGACATCTCAACTAATGAAAAACTGTTTTTT.

The chain employs TRBV28 and TRBJ2-3, with 8 bases fitting TRBD2. V trimming: 4 bases; J trimming: 3 bases; junction bases outside the gene matches: 6. Per the germline V gene, CDR1 is MDHEN and CDR2 is SYDVKM. This CDR3 has 15 amino acids. The CDR3 DNA sequence: TGTGCCAGCAGTTCCTCGGGACTAGTGACAGATACGCAGTATTTT. Translated: CASSSSGLVTDTQYF. The variable domain in full, completed from reference TRBV28 and TRBJ2-3, reads DVKVTQSSRYLVKRTGEKVFLECVQDMDHENMFWYRQDPGLGLRLIYFSYDVKMKEKGDIPEGYSVSREKKERFSLILESASTNQTSMYLCASSSSGLVTDTQYFGPGTRLTVL.

This clonotype came up once. The chain joins TRBV5-1 to TRBJ2-1, with TRBD2 identical over 9 bases. This CDR3 contains 13 residues. Germline values: CDR1 SGHRS, CDR2 YFSETQ. The V and J ends lost 5 bases and 12 bases, in that order; junction bases with no gene match: 9. The CDR3 DNA is TGCGCCAGCAGGGATCAAGCGGGAGGAGGGCAGTTCTTC. Amino acids: CASRDQAGGGQFF.

The chain uses TRBV20-1 and TRBJ2-4, with D perhaps TRBD2 (6 bases). The better agreement between TRBJ2-7 and the DNA end casts doubt on the J call. From germline, CDR1 is DFQATT and CDR2 SNEGSKA (reference sequence). The CDR3 consists of 16 residues. The CDR3 here is CSARDPSAGRDYEQYF. DNA for the CDR3: TGCAGTGCTAGAGATCCGTCTGCGGGGCGAGACTACGAGCAGTACTTC.